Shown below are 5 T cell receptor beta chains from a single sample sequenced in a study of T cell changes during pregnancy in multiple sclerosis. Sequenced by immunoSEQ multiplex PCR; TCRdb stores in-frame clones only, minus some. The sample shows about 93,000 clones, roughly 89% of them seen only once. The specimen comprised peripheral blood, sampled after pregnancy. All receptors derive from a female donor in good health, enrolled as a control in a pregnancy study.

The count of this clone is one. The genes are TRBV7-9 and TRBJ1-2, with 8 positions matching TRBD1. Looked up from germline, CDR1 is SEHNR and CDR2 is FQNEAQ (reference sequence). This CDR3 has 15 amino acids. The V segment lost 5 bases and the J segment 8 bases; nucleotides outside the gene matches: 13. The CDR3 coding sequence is TGTGCCAGCAGCACATGGACAGGGAATACGGGCGGCTACACCTTC. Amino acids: CASSTWTGNTGGYTF.

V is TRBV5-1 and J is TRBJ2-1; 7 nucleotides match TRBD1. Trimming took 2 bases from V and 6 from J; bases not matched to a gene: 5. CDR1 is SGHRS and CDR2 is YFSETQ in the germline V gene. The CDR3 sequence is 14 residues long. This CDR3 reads CASSLQGISNEQFF. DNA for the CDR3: TGCGCCAGCAGCTTACAGGGGATTAGCAATGAGCAGTTCTTC.

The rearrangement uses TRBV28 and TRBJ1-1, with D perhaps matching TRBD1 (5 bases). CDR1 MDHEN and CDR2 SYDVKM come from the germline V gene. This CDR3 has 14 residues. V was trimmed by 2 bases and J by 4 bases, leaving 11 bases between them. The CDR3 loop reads CASSLGGSRTEAFF. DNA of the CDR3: TGTGCCAGCAGTTTAGGGGGGTCGCGCACTGAAGCTTTCTTT.

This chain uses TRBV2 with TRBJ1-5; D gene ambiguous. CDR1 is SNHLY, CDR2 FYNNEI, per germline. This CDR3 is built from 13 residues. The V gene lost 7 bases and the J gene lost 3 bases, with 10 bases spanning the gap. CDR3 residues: CASTYTPNQPQHF. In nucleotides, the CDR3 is TGTGCCAGCACGTACACACCCAATCAGCCCCAGCATTTT.

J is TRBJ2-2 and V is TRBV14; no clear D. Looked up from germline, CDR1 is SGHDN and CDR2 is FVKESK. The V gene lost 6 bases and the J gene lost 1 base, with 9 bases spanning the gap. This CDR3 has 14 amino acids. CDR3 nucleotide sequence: TGTGCCAGCAGTGGGCAACAGAACACCGGGGAGCTGTTTTTT. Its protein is CASSGQQNTGELFF.